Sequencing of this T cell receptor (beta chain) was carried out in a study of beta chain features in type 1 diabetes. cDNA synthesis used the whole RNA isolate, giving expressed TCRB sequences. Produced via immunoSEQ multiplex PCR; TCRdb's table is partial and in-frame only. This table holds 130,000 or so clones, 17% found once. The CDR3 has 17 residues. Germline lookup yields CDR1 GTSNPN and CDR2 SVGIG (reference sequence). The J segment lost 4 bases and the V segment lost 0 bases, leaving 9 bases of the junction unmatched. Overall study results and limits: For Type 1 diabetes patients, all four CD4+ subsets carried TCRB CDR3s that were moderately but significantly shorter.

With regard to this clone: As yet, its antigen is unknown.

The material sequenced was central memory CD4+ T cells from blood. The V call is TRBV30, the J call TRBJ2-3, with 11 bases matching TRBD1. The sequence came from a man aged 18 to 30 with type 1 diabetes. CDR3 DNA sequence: TGTGCCTGGAGTGTGGGACAGGGGGGCTATGGCGCAGATACGCAGTATTTT. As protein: CAWSVGQGGYGADTQYF.